Below, 22 T cell receptor beta chains from the same sample are listed, as sequenced in a study of identical twins (dated by TCRdb to between 2015 and 2016). The library came from 5' RACE. For sequencing, an Illumina HiSeq 2000 was employed. The raw public data were reprocessed by TCRdb itself: fastp quality trimming at Q25, MiXCR clonotype calling, in-frame beta chains only. All rows with the same CDR3 protein become a single entry with the most common DNA and genes. This sample comprises around 1.7 million distinct CDR3 sequences, 25% to 35% of them detected only once. About 0.27% of the sample comes from the top ten. The specimen was cord blood. All receptors derive from a newborn girl in good health.

This clonotype was found a few times. This chain links TRBV5-5 with TRBJ1-4, with D unresolved. CDR3 length equals 15 residues. With 3 bases removed from V and 7 bases from J, the gap between germline ends came to 16 bases. In germline, CDR1 is SGHKS, CDR2 YYEKEE (reference sequence). CDR3 DNA: TGTGCCAGCAGCTCTCACAGAAACGGAATTGAAAAACTGTTTTTT. This gives the protein CASSSHRNGIEKLFF.

The chain combines TRBV20-1 with TRBJ2-4; the match to TRBD2 covers 10 bases. CDR1 is DFQATT and CDR2 is SNEGSKA in the germline V gene (reference sequence). CDR3 length equals 17 residues. J lost 0 bases, V lost 5 bases, and 10 bases had no gene match. CDR3 nucleotide sequence: TGCAGTGCTCGGGCTAGCGGGAGAGCCATAGCCAAAAACATTCAGTACTTC. Translating gives CSARASGRAIAKNIQYF.

This clonotype came up many times. The chain joins TRBV29-1 to TRBJ2-1; maybe TRBD2 (6 bases). The germline V and J ends were trimmed by 6 bases and 2 bases, with 14 bases remaining between them. This CDR3 has 14 amino acids. Per the germline V gene, CDR1 is SQVTM and CDR2 is ANQGSEA. CDR3 loop: CSVLRDFPYNEQFF. The DNA of the CDR3 is TGCAGCGTCCTACGGGACTTCCCCTACAATGAGCAGTTCTTC.

This clonotype is a singleton in its sample. The V gene is TRBV3-1, the J gene TRBJ2-5; perhaps D is TRBD1 or TRBD2 (5 bases each). The V gene lost 5 bases and the J gene lost 0 bases, with 22 bases spanning the gap. The length of the CDR3 is 18 residues. The germline CDR1 and CDR2 sequences are LGHDT and YNNKEL (reference sequence). The CDR3 is CASSGRPPGRSYQETQYF. In DNA form, the CDR3 reads TGTGCCAGCAGCGGCCGACCTCCGGGACGTAGCTACCAAGAGACCCAGTACTTC.

This clonotype appeared a few times. This rearrangement joins TRBV7-9 to TRBJ2-7; the D call may be TRBD1 or TRBD2 (5 bases each). The V gene's germline CDR1 is SEHNR and CDR2 FQNEAQ (reference sequence). Trimming shortened V by 5 bases and J by 3 bases, and 23 bases separated the two germline ends. The CDR3 covers 17 residues. CDR3 nucleotides: TGTGCCAGCAGCCCTTGGACGATCGGGACCACTCACTACGAGCAGTACTTC. Its translation: CASSPWTIGTTHYEQYF.

This clonotype was counted a few times. CDR3 sequence: CASSAQTSGVTDTQYF. The DNA for the CDR3 is TGTGCCAGCAGCGCCCAGACTAGCGGGGTCACAGATACGCAGTATTTT. V gene TRBV9 combines with J gene TRBJ2-3; 11 bases agree with TRBD2. Germline loops: CDR1 SGDLS, CDR2 YYNGEE. The CDR3 covers 16 residues. The trim removed 3 bases at V and 2 bases at J, leaving 5 bases unmatched.

This chain connects TRBV20-1 to TRBJ1-4; 7 nucleotides align to TRBD1. The CDR3 contains 13 residues. Germline CDR1 and CDR2: DFQATT and SNEGSKA (reference sequence). The J segment lost 8 bases and the V segment lost 3 bases, leaving 6 bases of the junction unmatched. The CDR3 sequence: CSAREGAREKLFF. The CDR3, as DNA: TGCAGTGCTAGGGAGGGGGCGCGAGAAAAACTGTTTTTT.

This clonotype was observed a handful of times. This chain links TRBV3-1 with TRBJ1-2; the D is unclear. Germline lookup yields CDR1 LGHDT and CDR2 YNNKEL (reference sequence). Trimming cost V 2 bases and J 4 bases, with 11 bases left between them. The CDR3 is 14 residues long. CDR3 sequence (DNA): TGTGCCAGCAGCCAAAGCCAGAGATTCTATGGCTACACCTTC. This encodes CASSQSQRFYGYTF.

This sequence joins TRBV7-2 and TRBJ2-7, with unresolved D. Trimming took 1 base from V and 7 from J, leaving 17 bases between them. Germline CDR1 SGHTA, CDR2 FQGNSA. There are 15 residues in the CDR3. The DNA for the CDR3 is TGTGCCAGCAGCTTAGTGGTAGACTTCTACAATGAGCAGTACTTC. Translating it yields CASSLVVDFYNEQYF.

The V gene is TRBV4-1, the J gene TRBJ2-3; unclear D gene. CDR1 is MGHRA and CDR2 is YSYEKL in the germline V gene. CDR3 size: 15 residues. Trimming took off 0 bases at V and 6 bases at J, with 13 bases between the two ends. The CDR3 loop reads CASSQENNPGDTQYF. CDR3 in DNA: TGCGCCAGCAGCCAAGAGAACAACCCTGGGGATACGCAGTATTTT.

The chain combines TRBV25-1 with TRBJ2-1, with 9 bases aligning to TRBD1. CDR1 is MGHDK and CDR2 is SYGVNS in the germline V gene. V lost 6 bases and J lost 6; bases outside the gene matches: 6. The CDR3 loop spans 14 amino acids. CDR3 residues: CASSPGDRVNEQFF. CDR3 in DNA: TGTGCCAGCAGCCCTGGGGACAGGGTCAATGAGCAGTTCTTC. Full variable domain (outside the CDR3, taken from reference TRBV25-1 and TRBJ2-1): EADIYQTPRYLVIGTGKKITLECSQTMGHDKMYWYQQDPGMELHLIHYSYGVNSTEKGDLSSESTVSRIRTEHFPLTLESARPSHTSQYLCASSPGDRVNEQFFGPGTRLTVL.

The chain links TRBV10-1 to TRBJ2-3; TRBD1 agrees at 10 bases. The V gene end was trimmed by 0 bases and the J gene end by 2 bases; junction bases not matched to a gene: 5. Looked up from germline, CDR1 is WNHNN and CDR2 is SYGVQD (reference sequence). CDR3 length: 17 residues. The CDR3: CASSESGQGRYTDTQYF. Here the CDR3 DNA reads TGCGCCAGCAGTGAGTCGGGACAGGGGCGATACACAGATACGCAGTATTTT.

This clonotype was observed a handful of times. This chain uses TRBV18 with TRBJ2-7; TRBD1 matches at 9 bases. This CDR3 has 16 amino acids. Germline CDR1 KGHSH, CDR2 LQKENI. V was clipped by 3 bases and J by 4 bases; unmatched bases: 10. CDR3 sequence: CASSPSFGTGTYEQYF. The CDR3 DNA reads as TGTGCCAGCTCACCTAGCTTTGGGACAGGGACGTACGAGCAGTACTTC.

V gene TRBV20-1 combines with J gene TRBJ2-7; D is undetermined. V was clipped by 0 bases and J by 0 bases, with 9 bases between them. The CDR3 is 14 residues long. Germline V gene lookup returns CDR1 DFQATT and CDR2 SNEGSKA (reference sequence). CDR3 sequence (DNA): TGCAGTGCTAGAGATCTGCACTCCTCCTACGAGCAGTACTTC. Protein sequence: CSARDLHSSYEQYF.

The chain is built from TRBV7-6 and TRBJ2-1, with D possibly TRBD1 on 6 matching bases. Germline loops: CDR1 SGHVS, CDR2 FNYEAQ. CDR3 length equals 15 residues. V was clipped by 0 bases and J by 3 bases, with 9 bases between them. CDR3 bases: TGTGCCAGCAGCTTAGCTACAGGGTTCTACAATGAGCAGTTCTTC. This codes for CASSLATGFYNEQFF.

The chain couples TRBV14 to TRBJ2-5, with D unresolved. Germline loops: CDR1 SGHDN, CDR2 FVKESK. The CDR3 extends over 14 amino acids. Trimming shortened V by 0 bases and J by 11 bases, and 16 bases separated the two germline ends. CDR3 DNA sequence: TGTGCCAGCAGCCAAGATCCGCTCTACAATGAGCAGTACTTC. As protein: CASSQDPLYNEQYF.

This clonotype was seen repeatedly, ten times or more. The J gene is TRBJ2-7, the V gene TRBV7-9, with 7 nucleotides matching TRBD1. Losses at the gene ends were 4 bases for V and 0 bases for J; bases not matched to a gene: 3. CDR3 length equals 14 residues. Germline V gives CDR1 SEHNR, CDR2 FQNEAQ (reference sequence). The CDR3 DNA follows: TGTGCCAGCAGCTCCTGGGACAGCTCCTACGAGCAGTACTTC. Translated: CASSSWDSSYEQYF.

This clonotype was seen only a few times. J is TRBJ1-2 and V is TRBV20-1; TRBD1 matches 7 bases. V trimming: 3 bases; J trimming: 4 bases; junction bases outside the gene matches: 5. This CDR3 is built from 13 residues. The germline gives CDR1 DFQATT, CDR2 SNEGSKA (reference sequence). As DNA, the CDR3 is TGCAGTGCTAGCTACAGGGGTCTCTATGGCTACACCTTC. It codes for CSASYRGLYGYTF.

This chain links TRBV19 with TRBJ1-2, with D perhaps TRBD1 (6 bases). CDR1 and CDR2 (germline): LNHDA, SQIVND (reference sequence). This CDR3 is 16 amino acids long. V was trimmed by 4 bases and J by 1 base, leaving 16 bases between them. CDR3 bases: TGTGCCAGTAGTACCCTCGGGACAACCTTTAACTATGGCTACACCTTC. Its protein is CASSTLGTTFNYGYTF.

The chain employs TRBV20-1 and TRBJ2-1, with 7 bases lining up with TRBD2. The germline V gene has CDR1 DFQATT and CDR2 SNEGSKA (reference sequence). The length of the CDR3 is 12 residues. The trim removed 2 bases at V and 12 bases at J, leaving 7 bases unmatched. CDR3 protein: CSARFMLAAQFF. DNA for the CDR3: TGCAGTGCTAGATTTATGCTAGCGGCGCAGTTCTTC.

The sample holds a few counts of this clonotype. Sequence at one end of the junction differs from germline and may be a read error. V and J are TRBV3-1 and TRBJ2-7; D call uncertain. The CDR3 is 14 amino acids. Looked up from germline, CDR1 is LGHDT and CDR2 is YNNKEL (reference sequence). CDR3 region: CASTQGYSAYEQYF. CDR3 DNA sequence: TGTGCCAGCACCCAAGGATACAGTGCCTACGAGCAGTACTTC.

The genes are TRBV27 and TRBJ2-1, with D unclear. V gave up 2 bases and J gave up 11 bases, with 13 bases separating them. The germline gives CDR1 MNHEY, CDR2 SMNVEV (reference sequence). This CDR3 is built from 13 residues. This CDR3 reads CASSLAVNTQQFF. The DNA for the CDR3 is TGTGCCAGCAGTTTAGCGGTTAACACACAGCAGTTCTTC.